Each of the 4 T cell receptor beta chains below was sequenced from the same sample in a study of OX40 agonist ivuxolimab in advanced cancers. Only in-frame clones appear in the TCRdb table, and some are missing; sequencing was by immunoSEQ multiplex PCR. This table holds under 80,000 clones, over 80% found once. The starting material was CD4+ or CD8+ T cells sorted from blood, obtained in a trial of the OX40 agonist ivuxolimab. Receptor source: an adult with an advanced solid tumor such as melanoma, head and neck, liver or kidney cancer.

The J gene is TRBJ1-2, the V gene TRBV27; no reliable D call. Deletions cut 1 base from V and 8 bases from J, with 17 bases between. CDR3 length: 15 amino acids. Per the germline V gene, CDR1 is MNHEY and CDR2 is SMNVEV (reference sequence). For the CDR3, the DNA is TGTGCCAGCAGTTTATGGGGAGCCGATGAAAAAGGCTACACCTTC. Protein sequence: CASSLWGADEKGYTF.

The chain employs TRBV7-2 and TRBJ2-2; D gene unclear. This CDR3 region has 14 residues. Germline V lookup: CDR1 SGHTA, CDR2 FQGNSA. V was pared by 5 bases and J by 6 bases, with 13 bases between. This chain's CDR3 is CASSPSRGPGELFF. The DNA of the CDR3 is TGTGCCAGCAGCCCCTCCCGTGGTCCCGGGGAGCTGTTTTTT. Using reference TRBV7-2 and TRBJ2-2 for the parts outside the CDR3, the full variable domain is GAGVSQSPSNKVTEKGKDVELRCDPISGHTALYWYRQSLGQGLEFLIYFQGNSAPDKSGLPSDRFSAERTGGSVSTLTIQRTQQEDSAVYLCASSPSRGPGELFFGEGSRLTVL.

This chain links TRBV6-1 with TRBJ1-5; unclear D gene. The V end was cut by 2 bases, the J end by 7 bases, with 9 bases between. This CDR3 has 13 residues. Germline V gives CDR1 MNHNS, CDR2 SASEGT. CDR3 in DNA: TGTGCCAGCAGTGAAACAAGTCTACAGCCCCAGCATTTT. The encoded protein is CASSETSLQPQHF.

The chain couples TRBV6-6 to TRBJ1-3, with 7 nucleotides matching TRBD1. J gave up 0 bases and V 6 bases, and 8 bases lay outside the gene matches. This CDR3 has 16 amino acids. The V gene's germline CDR1 is MNHNY and CDR2 SVGAGI (reference sequence). The CDR3 coding sequence is TGTGCCAGCAGCCCCACCGACAGGGACTCTGGAAACACCATATATTTT. Its protein product is CASSPTDRDSGNTIYF.